Listed here are 24 T cell receptor beta chains from one sample, sequenced in a study of shared clonotypes between healthy human individuals. TCRdb's table, derived via immunoSEQ multiplex PCR, lists solely in-frame clones and lacks some. The table lists about 2.4 million clones, roughly nine tenths of them singletons. Sequencing was done on a sample of naive CD4+ T cells sorted from blood. Sample subset: CD45RA+ positively selected. The receptors come from a man aged 18 to 29 in good health.

This clone appeared a single time. The CDR3 here is CASSSGGAGSNQPQHF. As DNA, the CDR3 is TGTGCCAGCAGCTCCGGGGGGGCAGGGTCGAATCAGCCCCAGCATTTT. V and J are TRBV7-2 and TRBJ1-5; a weak D match, TRBD1 (6 bases). V gave up 4 bases and J gave up 4 bases, with 17 bases separating them. Germline CDR1 is SGHTA and CDR2 is FQGNSA. CDR3 length: 16 residues.

The V and J genes are TRBV14 and TRBJ2-6; D is unclear. CDR1 is SGHDN and CDR2 is FVKESK in the germline V gene. CDR3 length: 13 residues. Trimming took 6 bases from V and 0 from J, leaving 3 bases between them. The CDR3 reads CASRPSGANVLTF. CDR3 bases: TGTGCCAGCAGGCCCTCTGGGGCCAACGTCCTGACTTTC. Filled out from reference TRBV14 and TRBJ2-6, the complete variable domain reads EAGVTQFPSHSVIEKGQTVTLRCDPISGHDNLYWYRRVMGKEIKFLLHFVKESKQDESGMPNNRFLAERTGGTYSTLKVQPAELEDSGVYFCASRPSGANVLTFGAGSRLTVL.

The chain is built from TRBV5-4 and TRBJ2-1, with D unclear. The CDR3 extends over 13 amino acids. Germline V gene lookup returns CDR1 SGHNT and CDR2 YYREEE (reference sequence). Deletions cut 0 bases from V and 5 bases from J, with 6 bases between. The CDR3 here is CASSLAGNNEQFF. DNA of the CDR3: TGTGCCAGCAGCTTGGCTGGGAACAATGAGCAGTTCTTC.

J is TRBJ2-5 and V is TRBV5-1; 10 bases align to TRBD2. Germline V CDR1 and CDR2: SGHRS, YFSETQ. V lost 7 bases, J lost 5 bases, and 17 bases stayed unmatched. This CDR3 comprises 17 residues. CDR3 DNA: TGCGCCAGCCTCCAGCGTCTCCTAGCGGGAGTTCCGGAGACCCAGTACTTC. Its translation: CASLQRLLAGVPETQYF.

The J gene is TRBJ1-4, the V gene TRBV5-1; weak D call: TRBD1 (5 bases). The CDR3 totals 17 residues. The germline V gene encodes CDR1 SGHRS and CDR2 YFSETQ. V lost 4 bases to trimming and J lost 10 bases, with 26 bases between them. The CDR3 region is CASSASREGYNTGKLFF. CDR3 sequence (DNA): TGCGCCAGCAGCGCTAGCCGCGAGGGCTACAACACAGGAAAACTGTTTTTT.

A note on this clone: The sample holds other DNA sequences that translate to the same CDR3. This chain joins TRBV2 and TRBJ2-3; the D call may be TRBD1 or TRBD2 (5 bases each). The CDR3 consists of 12 residues. Trimming left V 6 bases short and J 2 bases short, with 6 bases between. The germline gives CDR1 SNHLY, CDR2 FYNNEI. The CDR3 coding sequence is TGTGCCAGCAGGGGGGACACAGATACGCAGTATTTT. Its translation is CASRGDTDTQYF.

The chain couples TRBV6-8 to TRBJ2-1, with D uncertain. Germline V gene lookup returns CDR1 MNHGY and CDR2 SAAAGT. V was trimmed by 4 bases and J by 7 bases, leaving 2 bases between them. The CDR3 is made up of 10 amino acids. This chain's CDR3 is CASSCNEQFF. In DNA form, the CDR3 reads TGTGCCAGCAGTTGTAATGAGCAGTTCTTC.

The V gene is TRBV14, the J gene TRBJ2-3, with TRBD2 matching over 7 bases. J lost 4 bases, V lost 4 bases, and 23 bases had no gene match. Germline V gene data show CDR1 as SGHDN and CDR2 as FVKESK. CDR3 length: 20 residues. CDR3 amino acids: CASSPRLGFGEGGSPDTQYF. CDR3 bases: TGTGCCAGCAGCCCACGACTAGGGTTTGGGGAAGGCGGGAGCCCAGATACGCAGTATTTT.

This chain links TRBV9 with TRBJ2-5; 8 bases align to TRBD2. V lost 6 bases, J lost 5 bases, and 9 bases stayed unmatched. The CDR3 has 14 amino acids. Germline V gene sequence: CDR1 SGDLS, CDR2 YYNGEE. In nucleotides, the CDR3 is TGTGCCAGCAACGACGGGGGGGCTCGGGAGACCCAGTACTTC. This sequence encodes CASNDGGARETQYF.

The V and J genes are TRBV18 and TRBJ2-1, with 11 bases that match TRBD2. The J segment lost 9 bases and the V segment lost 0 bases, leaving 10 bases of the junction unmatched. CDR1 and CDR2 from the germline V gene are KGHSH and LQKENI. The CDR3 totals 17 residues. The CDR3 DNA follows: TGTGCCAGCTCACCACCGGCTAGCGGGGGGCACAAGGGTGAGCAGTTCTTC. It yields the protein CASSPPASGGHKGEQFF. Full variable domain (rest looked up from reference TRBV18 and TRBJ2-1): NAGVMQNPRHLVRRRGQEARLRCSPMKGHSHVYWYRQLPEEGLKFMVYLQKENIIDESGMPKERFSAEFPKEGPSILRIQQVVRGDSAAYFCASSPPASGGHKGEQFFGPGTRLTVL.

The chain combines TRBV2 with TRBJ2-2, with unresolved D. The germline V and J ends were trimmed by 4 bases and 6 bases, with 9 bases remaining between them. Looked up from germline, CDR1 is SNHLY and CDR2 is FYNNEI. The CDR3 sequence is 13 residues long. CDR3 sequence reads: CASSGDIPGELFF. CDR3 DNA sequence: TGTGCCAGCAGTGGTGATATTCCCGGGGAGCTGTTTTTT.

V gene TRBV6-1 combines with J gene TRBJ1-2; 10 bases are a match to TRBD1. There are 17 residues in the CDR3. Losses at the gene ends were 4 bases for V and 4 bases for J; bases not matched to a gene: 12. From germline, CDR1 is MNHNS and CDR2 SASEGT. CDR3 region: CASSGGQGTKVVYGYTF. CDR3 nucleotide sequence: TGTGCCAGCAGTGGGGGACAGGGGACGAAAGTTGTCTATGGCTACACCTTC.

The CDR3 DNA sequence: TGTGCCAGCAGCCCCCAGGGGCCGGGCGAGCAGTACTTC. As protein: CASSPQGPGEQYF. V and J are TRBV5-4 and TRBJ2-7, with D possibly being TRBD1 (6 bases). The CDR3 loop spans 13 amino acids. Germline V CDR1 and CDR2: SGHNT, YYREEE (reference sequence). V lost 4 bases and J 6 bases, leaving 14 bases between the germline ends.

The chain combines TRBV11-3 with TRBJ2-2; D could derive from TRBD1 or TRBD2 (6 bases each). The V end was cut by 5 bases, the J end by 6 bases, with 16 bases between. CDR1 is SGHNT and CDR2 is YENEEA in the germline V gene. CDR3 length equals 15 residues. In DNA form, the CDR3 reads TGTGCCAGCAGCCCTCAAGTCGGGGGCCCCGGGGAGCTGTTTTTT. Translated, it gives CASSPQVGGPGELFF.

The chain has TRBV5-5 and TRBJ1-5, with a tentative D call TRBD1 (5 bases). Looked up from germline, CDR1 is SGHKS and CDR2 is YYEKEE (reference sequence). Trimming took off 4 bases at V and 0 bases at J, with 11 bases between the two ends. The CDR3 contains 15 residues. The CDR3 sequence: CASSPTVHSNQPQHF. In nucleotides, the CDR3 is TGTGCCAGCAGCCCGACAGTACATAGCAATCAGCCCCAGCATTTT.

This clone was counted a single time. The chain is built from TRBV10-3 and TRBJ2-5; 7 bases match TRBD1. Per germline, CDR1 ENHRY and CDR2 SYGVKD. The CDR3 is 16 residues long. V was pared by 3 bases and J by 0 bases, with 7 bases of the junction left unmatched. The CDR3 spells CAISDPGQFYQETQYF. CDR3 coding DNA: TGTGCCATCAGTGACCCGGGACAGTTTTACCAAGAGACCCAGTACTTC.

The rearrangement links TRBV5-6 to TRBJ1-4; no firm D call. Trimming removed 2 bases at V and 8 bases at J, with 28 bases between. CDR1 and CDR2 (germline): SGHDT, YYEEEE. The length of the CDR3 is 19 residues. The CDR3 reads CASSFVGPSAYPGPEKLFF. DNA for the CDR3: TGTGCCAGCAGCTTCGTAGGGCCCAGTGCCTACCCCGGCCCCGAAAAACTGTTTTTT. Filled out from reference TRBV5-6 and TRBJ1-4, the complete variable domain reads DAGVTQSPTHLIKTRGQQVTLRCSPKSGHDTVSWYQQALGQGPQFIFQYYEEEERQRGNFPDRFSGHQFPNYSSELNVNALLLGDSALYLCASSFVGPSAYPGPEKLFFGSGTQLSVL.

This clone was seen a single time. The chain links TRBV4-3 to TRBJ1-6; D remains ambiguous. The CDR3 is 18 residues long. Germline V gives CDR1 LGHNA, CDR2 YSLEER. V was shortened by 0 bases and J by 0 bases, with 12 bases between the two germline ends. The CDR3 sequence is CASSQELPSASYNSPLHF. The CDR3 bases are TGCGCCAGCAGCCAAGAACTACCTTCGGCCTCCTATAATTCACCCCTCCACTTT.

The genes are TRBV6-6 and TRBJ1-2; D remains ambiguous. Germline V gene data show CDR1 as MNHNY and CDR2 as SVGAGI (reference sequence). The CDR3 extends over 14 amino acids. The V gene lost 2 bases and the J gene lost 6 bases, with 13 bases spanning the gap. The CDR3 DNA reads TGTGCCAGCAGTTACGAGGGCGGCGGGGATGGCTACACCTTC. Its protein product is CASSYEGGGDGYTF.

This chain joins TRBV23-1 and TRBJ2-1; maybe TRBD1 (5 bases). TRBV23-1 is recorded as an ORF, its role being uncertain. The CDR3 is 15 amino acids. V lost 0 bases and J 6 bases, leaving 12 bases between the germline ends. The chain's CDR3 is CASSQSKGFCNEQFF. The DNA for the CDR3 is TGCGCCAGCAGTCAATCGAAGGGGTTTTGCAATGAGCAGTTCTTC.

This chain uses TRBV30 with TRBJ2-7; D not resolved. V was trimmed by 0 bases and J by 1 base, leaving 7 bases between them. The CDR3 spans 13 residues. Looked up from germline, CDR1 is GTSNPN and CDR2 is SVGIG (reference sequence). This CDR3 is CAWSVGYSYEQYF. The CDR3 DNA reads as TGTGCCTGGAGTGTGGGCTATTCCTACGAGCAGTACTTC.

V and J are TRBV27 and TRBJ1-2; D unclear. Germline values: CDR1 MNHEY, CDR2 SMNVEV (reference sequence). This CDR3 contains 14 residues. With 0 bases removed from V and 2 bases from J, the gap between germline ends came to 7 bases. The CDR3 region has the DNA TGTGCCAGCAGTTTATCGCTGGGGAACTATGGCTACACCTTC. Protein product: CASSLSLGNYGYTF.

This sequence joins TRBV29-1 and TRBJ1-5; unclear D gene. The CDR3 has 13 residues. Trimming cost V 2 bases and J 3 bases, with 8 bases left between them. Germline V lookup: CDR1 SQVTM, CDR2 ANQGSEA. The CDR3 DNA follows: TGCAGCGTTGAACACGGCTACAATCAGCCCCAGCATTTT. The encoded protein is CSVEHGYNQPQHF. Full variable domain (missing parts from reference TRBV29-1 and TRBJ1-5): SAVISQKPSRDICQRGTSLTIQCQVDSQVTMMFWYRQQPGQSLTLIATANQGSEATYESGFVIDKFPISRPNLTFSTLTVSNMSPEDSSIYLCSVEHGYNQPQHFGDGTRLSIL.

Worth noting for this clone: The junction and the germline gene differ at one end; a read error may be behind it. V usage is TRBV7-7 and J usage is TRBJ2-2, with 7 bases fitting TRBD2. This CDR3 comprises 15 residues. Germline CDR1 is SSHAT and CDR2 is FNYEAQ (reference sequence). CDR3 loop: CASSPLSGLAGELFF. DNA for the CDR3: TGTGCTAGCAGCCCTCTTAGCGGGCTGGCCGGGGAGCTGTTTTTT.